This TCR beta chain was recovered during a study of T cell changes during pregnancy in multiple sclerosis. Repertoires were generated with immunoSEQ multiplex PCR, while TCRdb's copy carries only in-frame clones and drops some. The sample lists approximately 79,000 clones; just under 95% were seen once. The CDR3 totals 15 residues. V dropped 4 bases and J dropped 4 bases, with 16 bases sitting between them. Germline CDR1 and CDR2: LGHNA and YSLEER. This rearrangement joins TRBV4-3 to TRBJ1-2, with D tentatively TRBD1 (5 bases). Specimen: peripheral blood, collected in the second trimester of pregnancy. This receptor was identified in a female donor in good health, enrolled as a control in a pregnancy study. CDR3 nucleotide sequence: TGCGCCAGCAGCCCCACCGGCGGGGGAGGCTATGGCTACACCTTC. Translation gives CASSPTGGGGYGYTF.